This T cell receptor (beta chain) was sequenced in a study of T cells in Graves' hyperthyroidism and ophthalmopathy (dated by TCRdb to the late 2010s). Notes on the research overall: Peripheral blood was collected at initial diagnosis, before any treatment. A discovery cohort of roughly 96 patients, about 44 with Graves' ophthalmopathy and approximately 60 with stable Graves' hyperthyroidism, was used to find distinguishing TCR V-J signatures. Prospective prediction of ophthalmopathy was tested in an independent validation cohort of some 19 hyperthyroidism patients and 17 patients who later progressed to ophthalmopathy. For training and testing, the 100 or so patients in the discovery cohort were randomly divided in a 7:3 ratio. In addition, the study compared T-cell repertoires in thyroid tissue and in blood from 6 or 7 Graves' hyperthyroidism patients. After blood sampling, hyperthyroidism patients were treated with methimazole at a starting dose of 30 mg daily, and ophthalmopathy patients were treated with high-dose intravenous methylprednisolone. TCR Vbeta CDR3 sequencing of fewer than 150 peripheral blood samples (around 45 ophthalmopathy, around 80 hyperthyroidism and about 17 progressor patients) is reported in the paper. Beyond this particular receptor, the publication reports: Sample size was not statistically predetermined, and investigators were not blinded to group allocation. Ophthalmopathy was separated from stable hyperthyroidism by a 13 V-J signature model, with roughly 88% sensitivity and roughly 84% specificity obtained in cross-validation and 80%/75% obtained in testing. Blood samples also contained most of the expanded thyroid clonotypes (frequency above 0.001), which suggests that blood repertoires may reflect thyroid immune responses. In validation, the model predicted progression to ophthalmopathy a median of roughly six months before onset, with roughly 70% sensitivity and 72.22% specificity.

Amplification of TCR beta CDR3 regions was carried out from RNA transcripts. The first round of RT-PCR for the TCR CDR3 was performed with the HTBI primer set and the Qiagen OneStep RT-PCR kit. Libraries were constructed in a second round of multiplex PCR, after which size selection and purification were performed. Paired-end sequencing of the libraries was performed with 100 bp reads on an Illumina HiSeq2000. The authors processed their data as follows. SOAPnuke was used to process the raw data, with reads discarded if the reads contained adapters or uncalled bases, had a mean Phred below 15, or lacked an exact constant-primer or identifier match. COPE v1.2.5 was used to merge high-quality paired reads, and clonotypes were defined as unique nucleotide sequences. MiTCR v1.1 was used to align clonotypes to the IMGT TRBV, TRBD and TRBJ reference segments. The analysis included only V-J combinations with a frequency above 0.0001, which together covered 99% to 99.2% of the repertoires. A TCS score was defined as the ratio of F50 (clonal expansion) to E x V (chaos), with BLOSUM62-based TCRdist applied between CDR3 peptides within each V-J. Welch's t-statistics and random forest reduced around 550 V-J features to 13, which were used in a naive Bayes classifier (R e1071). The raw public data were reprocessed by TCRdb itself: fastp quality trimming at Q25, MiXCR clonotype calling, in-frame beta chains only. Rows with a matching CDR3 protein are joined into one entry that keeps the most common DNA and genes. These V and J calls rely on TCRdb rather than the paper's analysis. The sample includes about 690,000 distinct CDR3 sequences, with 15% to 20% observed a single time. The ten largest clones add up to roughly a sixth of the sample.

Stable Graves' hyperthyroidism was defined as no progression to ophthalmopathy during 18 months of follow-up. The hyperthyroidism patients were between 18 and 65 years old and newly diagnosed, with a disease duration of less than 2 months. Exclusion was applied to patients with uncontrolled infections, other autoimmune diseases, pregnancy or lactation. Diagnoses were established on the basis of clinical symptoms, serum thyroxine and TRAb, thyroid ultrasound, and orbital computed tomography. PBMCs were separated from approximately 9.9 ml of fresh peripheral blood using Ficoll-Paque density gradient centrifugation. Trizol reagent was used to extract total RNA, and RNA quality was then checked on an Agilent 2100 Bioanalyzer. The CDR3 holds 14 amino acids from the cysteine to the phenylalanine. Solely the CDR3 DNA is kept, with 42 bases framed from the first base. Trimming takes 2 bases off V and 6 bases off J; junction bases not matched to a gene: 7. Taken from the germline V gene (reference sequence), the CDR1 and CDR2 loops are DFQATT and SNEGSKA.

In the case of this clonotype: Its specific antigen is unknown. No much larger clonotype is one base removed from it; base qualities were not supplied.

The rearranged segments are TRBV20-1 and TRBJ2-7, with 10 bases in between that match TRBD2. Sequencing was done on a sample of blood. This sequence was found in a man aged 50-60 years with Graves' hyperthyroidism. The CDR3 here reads CSARKLAGALEQYF. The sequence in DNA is TGCAGTGCTAGAAAGCTAGCGGGAGCTCTCGAGCAGTACTTC.